These T cell receptor beta chains were read from a single sample in a study of tissue T cells after allogeneic stem cell transplantation. The data were produced by immunoSEQ multiplex PCR, yet TCRdb's version contains in-frame clones alone and is incomplete. The sample yields over 4,500 clones, 55% to 75% seen once. The sequenced sample was tissue from the colon, obtained at autopsy. The receptors were gathered from an older female donor with lung cancer. Each CDR3 is given with its conserved first and last residue. D genes are given only for firm matches.

D: NA
length: 15
V: TRBV19
CDR3: CASSRAGAVNSPLHF

D: NA
length: 14
V: TRBV6-4
CDR3: CASSGWGGPGELFF

D: NA
length: 12
V: TRBV20-1
CDR3: CSASFSRGLAFF

D: NA
length: 16
V: TRBV5-1
CDR3: CASSLFPGRANSPLHF

D: NA
length: 15
V: TRBV7-2
CDR3: CASSSTRSDAGELFF

D: NA
length: 15
V: TRBV9
CDR3: CASSPSLGLGYEQYF

D: NA
length: 15
V: TRBV5-1
CDR3: CASSPTGQGGNEQFF

D: TRBD2
length: 15
V: TRBV5-6
CDR3: CASYAGVSGANVLTF

D: NA
length: 13
V: TRBV13
CDR3: CASSSIGFGKLFF

D: NA
length: 14
V: TRBV5-1
CDR3: CASRGLGIYNEQFF

D: TRBD2
length: 15
V: TRBV3-1/TRBV3-2
CDR3: CASSDRLAGTDTQYF

D: NA
length: 15
V: TRBV7-8
CDR3: CASSLRVNGYNEQFF

D: NA
length: 16
V: TRBV11-2
CDR3: CASSRTGTPSTDTQYF

D: TRBD2
length: 17
V: TRBV4-2
CDR3: CASSQDQTSGGTDTQYF

D: NA
length: 14
V: TRBV11-3
CDR3: CASSSRGNTGELFF

D: NA
length: 12
V: TRBV11-2
CDR3: CASSLGWTEAFF

D: NA
length: 10
V: TRBV20-1
CDR3: CSAQNNEQFF

D: TRBD1
length: 14
V: TRBV7-2
CDR3: CASSLQQGAEKLFF

D: NA
length: 15
V: TRBV10-3
CDR3: CAINDWGKNTGELFF

D: NA
length: 13
V: TRBV10-1
CDR3: CASAAGRYYGYTF

D: TRBD2
length: 14
V: TRBV5-6
CDR3: CASSLRAGGDTQYF

D: NA
length: 15
V: TRBV2
CDR3: CASSKETGENEKLFF

D: NA
length: 14
V: TRBV2
CDR3: CASTLTGLLSGYTF

D: NA
length: 11
V: TRBV7-2
CDR3: CASSTNHEQYF

D: TRBD1
length: 15
V: TRBV9
CDR3: CASSVTGEDQETQYF

D: TRBD2
length: 21
V: TRBV13
CDR3: CASSLRGGLAGRGHSYNEQFF

D: NA
length: 14
V: TRBV11-2
CDR3: CASSFGRAVDTQYF

D: NA
length: 15
V: TRBV6-6
CDR3: CASSEGRKSSYEQYF

D: NA
length: 14
V: TRBV4-3
CDR3: CASSSTWGPYEQYF

D: NA
length: 14
V: TRBV6-6
CDR3: CASSNVTGNYGYTF

D: NA
length: 14
V: TRBV19
CDR3: CASRSGQSGNTIYF

D: NA
length: 17
V: TRBV7-7
CDR3: CASSLGPGSGPASEQYF

D: TRBD1
length: 14
V: TRBV7-2
CDR3: CASSLGQGNEKLFF

D: NA
length: 15
V: TRBV10-3
CDR3: CAISEGGKAFQPQHF

D: NA
length: 15
V: TRBV3-1/TRBV3-2
CDR3: CASSGGVGPYNEQFF

D: TRBD1
length: 16
V: TRBV6-1
CDR3: CASSALGGGIDYGYTF

D: TRBD2
length: 18
V: TRBV11-3
CDR3: CASSLPPGLADYQETQYF

D: TRBD1
length: 13
V: TRBV24-1
CDR3: CATADRDNSPLHF

D: NA
length: 15
V: TRBV5-5
CDR3: CASSLLGDSNQPQHF

D: TRBD2
length: 16
V: TRBV19
CDR3: CASSIGSGGLRSEQFF

D: NA
length: 15
V: TRBV4-3
CDR3: CASSPHGGGNTEAFF

D: TRBD1
length: 14
V: TRBV3-1/TRBV3-2
CDR3: CASRRQGFSHEQYF

D: NA
length: 13
V: TRBV7-9
CDR3: CASSLSGTYGYTF

D: NA
length: 12
V: TRBV12-3/TRBV12-4
CDR3: CASSFQSLEAFF

D: NA
length: 18
V: TRBV18
CDR3: CASSPRQSLTYSGNTIYF

D: NA
length: 11
V: TRBV6-5
CDR3: CASLSRHEQFF

D: TRBD2
length: 15
V: TRBV7-9
CDR3: CASSLEGLGYNEQFF

D: NA
length: 12
V: TRBV7-2
CDR3: CASSSQGYGYTF

D: NA
length: 16
V: TRBV7-9
CDR3: CASSPEGGRSGNTIYF

D: NA
length: 13
V: TRBV14
CDR3: CASSHGPNEPQHF

D: TRBD2
length: 13
V: TRBV29-1
CDR3: CSVWGGSTDTQYF

D: NA
length: 16
V: TRBV7-8
CDR3: CASSKTGHATNEKLFF

D: NA
length: 13
V: TRBV4-1
CDR3: CASSRLITDTQYF

D: TRBD2
length: 16
V: TRBV7-2
CDR3: CASSLAGGGALDTQYF

D: NA
length: 14
V: TRBV28
CDR3: CASRTGAALDGYTF